Presented here are 17 T cell receptor beta chains from one specimen sequenced in a study of blood T cell repertoires in COVID-19 (dated by TCRdb to the early 2020s). The method behind the library was the immunoSEQ multiplex PCR assay. TCRdb limited this immuneACCESS table to in-frame rearrangements with V and J called. A share of clones is missing; checked studies link under half to unresolved V genes, and the rest is unexplained. A total of roughly 170,000 clones appear in this sample, around nine tenths of them only once. In total, the top ten clones hold around an eighth of the sample. Source material: peripheral blood. All receptors derive from a woman in her 70s with COVID-19, enrolled during active disease.

V is TRBV18 and J is TRBJ1-2; 10 bases align to TRBD1. The CDR3 sequence is 15 residues long. Germline assignment: CDR1 KGHSH and CDR2 LQKENI. V lost 3 bases, J lost 4 bases, and 5 bases stayed unmatched. The DNA of the CDR3 is TGTGCCAGCTCACCGGGACAGGGGAAGGGCTATGGCTACACCTTC. Translating gives CASSPGQGKGYGYTF.

CDR3 protein: CASRGLAGVYEQYF. The CDR3 DNA reads as TGTGCCAGCAGGGGACTAGCGGGAGTCTACGAGCAGTACTTC. This chain links TRBV28 with TRBJ2-7; 14 bases are shared with TRBD2. The CDR3 runs 14 residues. Per germline, CDR1 MDHEN and CDR2 SYDVKM. V lost 6 bases, J lost 3 bases, and 1 base stayed unmatched.

The chain links TRBV28 to TRBJ2-5, with unresolved D. CDR1 MDHEN and CDR2 SYDVKM come from the germline V gene. The CDR3 runs 15 residues. V shed 3 bases and J shed 6 bases, with 17 bases lying between them. CDR3 DNA sequence: TGTGCCAGCAGTTTGCCAGACTTATCTCAGCAGACCCAGTACTTC. Amino acids: CASSLPDLSQQTQYF.

The CDR3 nucleotides are TGTGCCAGTAGTGGAGGGGCAGGGGGCCAGAGGAACACTGAAGCTTTCTTT. This sequence encodes CASSGGAGGQRNTEAFF. This rearrangement joins TRBV19 to TRBJ1-1, with 8 positions matching TRBD1. Germline V gene data show CDR1 as LNHDA and CDR2 as SQIVND (reference sequence). The CDR3 runs 17 residues. The V gene end was trimmed by 5 bases and the J gene end by 1 base; junction bases not matched to a gene: 12.

This chain uses TRBV24-1 with TRBJ2-1; TRBD1 might be the D (5 bases). Looked up from germline, CDR1 is KGHDR and CDR2 is SFDVKD. CDR3 length: 14 residues. V lost 9 bases and J lost 0, with 11 bases in between. This chain's CDR3 is CATETASSYNEQFF. In nucleotides, the CDR3 is TGTGCCACCGAGACAGCGAGCTCCTACAATGAGCAGTTCTTC.

V gene TRBV7-3 combines with J gene TRBJ2-7, with 11 bases matching TRBD2. Germline V gives CDR1 SGHTA, CDR2 FQGTGA. The CDR3 covers 17 residues. V gave up 5 bases and J gave up 2 bases; unmatched junction bases: 11. CDR3 DNA sequence: TGTGCCAGCAGCACCCGACCTAGCGGGAGGAGAGCCTACGAGCAGTACTTC. Its protein is CASSTRPSGRRAYEQYF.

The rearrangement joins TRBV5-6 to TRBJ2-7, with 9 positions matching TRBD1. Trimming took 0 bases from V and 4 from J; bases not matched to a gene: 2. Looked up from germline, CDR1 is SGHDT and CDR2 is YYEEEE. This CDR3 is 14 amino acids long. The CDR3 protein is CASSLGTGAYEQYF. DNA of the CDR3: TGTGCCAGCAGCTTGGGGACAGGGGCTTACGAGCAGTACTTC. The whole variable domain, filled in from reference TRBV5-6 and TRBJ2-7, reads DAGVTQSPTHLIKTRGQQVTLRCSPKSGHDTVSWYQQALGQGPQFIFQYYEEEERQRGNFPDRFSGHQFPNYSSELNVNALLLGDSALYLCASSLGTGAYEQYFGPGTRLTVT.

The gene calls are TRBV11-2 and TRBJ1-2; 7 bases align to TRBD1. V was clipped by 5 bases and J by 7 bases; unmatched bases: 10. CDR1 SGHAT and CDR2 FQNNGV come from the germline V gene. The CDR3 consists of 14 residues. The DNA of the CDR3 is TGTGCCAGCAGCCTGACAGGGTTTTTAGGTGGCTACACCTTC. Encoded protein: CASSLTGFLGGYTF.

The V call is TRBV15, the J call TRBJ1-5, with D perhaps TRBD1 (6 bases). Germline assignment: CDR1 LNHNV and CDR2 YYDKDF (reference sequence). There are 15 residues in the CDR3. The ends were cut back, 1 base at V and 5 bases at J, with 12 bases in the middle. The CDR3 DNA is TGTGCCACCAGCAGAGGGGGGGGCGAATATCAGCCCCAGCATTTT. This sequence encodes CATSRGGGEYQPQHF.

This clone was seen just once. The chain has TRBV27 and TRBJ2-7; 14 nucleotides line up with TRBD2. V trimming: 3 bases; J trimming: 6 bases; junction bases outside the gene matches: 4. From germline, CDR1 is MNHEY and CDR2 SMNVEV (reference sequence). The CDR3 sequence is 15 residues long. The CDR3 nucleotides are TGTGCCAGCAGTTTCACCGGGACTAGCGGGGGCGAGCAGTACTTC. It specifies CASSFTGTSGGEQYF.

The chain employs TRBV7-2 and TRBJ1-2, with D maybe TRBD1 (5 bases). The V end lost 2 bases, the J end lost 4 bases, and 11 bases lay between the germline ends. The CDR3 runs 14 residues. Germline V gene data show CDR1 as SGHTA and CDR2 as FQGNSA. For the CDR3, the DNA is TGTGCCAGCAGCTTATTTCAGGGCTCCTATGGCTACACCTTC. Its translation is CASSLFQGSYGYTF. The whole variable domain, filled in from reference TRBV7-2 and TRBJ1-2, reads GAGVSQSPSNKVTEKGKDVELRCDPISGHTALYWYRQSLGQGLEFLIYFQGNSAPDKSGLPSDRFSAERTGGSVSTLTIQRTQQEDSAVYLCASSLFQGSYGYTFGSGTRLTVV.

V and J are TRBV18 and TRBJ2-1; 12 bases align to TRBD1. Germline lookup yields CDR1 KGHSH and CDR2 LQKENI. The CDR3 is made up of 15 amino acids. The V gene end was trimmed by 5 bases and the J gene end by 9 bases; junction bases not matched to a gene: 8. The CDR3 region is CASSYRDRGLSEQFF. CDR3 sequence (DNA): TGTGCCAGCTCATACCGGGACAGGGGGCTTAGTGAGCAGTTCTTC.

V gene TRBV20-1 combines with J gene TRBJ2-7; D might be TRBD1 (6 bases). Germline CDR1 DFQATT, CDR2 SNEGSKA (reference sequence). The V gene lost 3 bases and the J gene lost 6 bases, with 18 bases spanning the gap. The CDR3 contains 14 residues. The CDR3 nucleotides are TGCAGTGCTAGTCAGGCGTCCAGGGGAGCCGAGCAGTACTTC. It translates to CSASQASRGAEQYF.

J is TRBJ2-3 and V is TRBV4-1; a weak D match, TRBD2 (5 bases). There are 15 residues in the CDR3. The germline V gene has CDR1 MGHRA and CDR2 YSYEKL. Between the trimmed V and J ends, which lost 4 bases and 5 bases, there was a span of 16 bases. This CDR3 reads CASSPPGPRVDTQYF. The CDR3 DNA sequence: TGCGCCAGCAGCCCCCCAGGCCCGCGGGTAGATACGCAGTATTTT.

The CDR3 loop is CAISRVGQGGYNEQFF. The CDR3 coding sequence is TGTGCCATCAGTCGGGTGGGACAGGGGGGCTACAATGAGCAGTTCTTC. The genes are TRBV10-3 and TRBJ2-1; 11 bases line up with TRBD1. Germline V gene data show CDR1 as ENHRY and CDR2 as SYGVKD. The CDR3 loop spans 16 amino acids. V lost 5 bases, J lost 3 bases, and 6 bases stayed unmatched.

The chain is built from TRBV5-6 and TRBJ2-5; D is undetermined. Germline V CDR1 and CDR2: SGHDT, YYEEEE. The CDR3 runs to 11 residues. V lost 4 bases and J 3 bases, leaving 4 bases between the germline ends. The CDR3 DNA sequence: TGTGCCAGCAGCATAGAAGAGACCCAGTACTTC. It is translated as CASSIEETQYF.

The chain combines TRBV2 with TRBJ2-1; a weak D match, TRBD1 (6 bases). The CDR3 contains 14 residues. Per germline, CDR1 SNHLY and CDR2 FYNNEI. The germline V and J ends were trimmed by 6 bases and 9 bases, with 18 bases remaining between them. The CDR3 reads CASSRTAPSGEQFF. DNA for the CDR3: TGTGCCAGCAGCCGGACAGCTCCATCGGGTGAGCAGTTCTTC.